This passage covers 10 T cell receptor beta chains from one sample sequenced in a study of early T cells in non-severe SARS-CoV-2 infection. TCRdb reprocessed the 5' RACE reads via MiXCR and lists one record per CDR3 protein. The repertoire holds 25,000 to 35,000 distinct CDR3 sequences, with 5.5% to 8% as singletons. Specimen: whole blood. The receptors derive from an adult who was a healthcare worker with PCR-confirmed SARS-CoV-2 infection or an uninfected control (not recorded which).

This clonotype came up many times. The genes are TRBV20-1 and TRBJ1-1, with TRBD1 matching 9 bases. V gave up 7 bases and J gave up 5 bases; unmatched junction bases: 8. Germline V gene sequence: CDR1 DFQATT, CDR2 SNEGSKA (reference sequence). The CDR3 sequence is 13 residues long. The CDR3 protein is CSVGTGWRTEAFF. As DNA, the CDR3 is TGCAGTGTGGGGACAGGGTGGAGGACTGAAGCTTTCTTT.

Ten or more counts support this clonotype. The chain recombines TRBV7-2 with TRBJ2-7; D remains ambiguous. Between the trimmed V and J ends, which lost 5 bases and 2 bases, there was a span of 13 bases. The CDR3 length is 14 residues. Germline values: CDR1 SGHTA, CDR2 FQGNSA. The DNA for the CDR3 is TGTGCCAGCAGCCCTGCCCCAGGAACCTACGAGCAGTACTTC. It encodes CASSPAPGTYEQYF. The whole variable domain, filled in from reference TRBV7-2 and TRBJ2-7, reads GAGVSQSPSNKVTEKGKDVELRCDPISGHTALYWYRQSLGQGLEFLIYFQGNSAPDKSGLPSDRFSAERTGGSVSTLTIQRTQQEDSAVYLCASSPAPGTYEQYFGPGTRLTVT.

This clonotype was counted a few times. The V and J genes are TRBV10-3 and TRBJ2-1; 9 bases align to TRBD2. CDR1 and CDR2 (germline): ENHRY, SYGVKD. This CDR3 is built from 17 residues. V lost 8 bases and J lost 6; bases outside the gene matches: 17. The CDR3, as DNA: TGTGCCATCGGTACAGGGTTGGCGGGAGGGTCAATCAATGAGCAGTTCTTC. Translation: CAIGTGLAGGSINEQFF.

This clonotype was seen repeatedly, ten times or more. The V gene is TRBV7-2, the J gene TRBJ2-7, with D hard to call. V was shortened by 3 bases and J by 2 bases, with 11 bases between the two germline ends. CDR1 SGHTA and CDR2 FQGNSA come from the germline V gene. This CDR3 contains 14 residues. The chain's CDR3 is CASSFGYGPYEQYF. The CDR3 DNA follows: TGTGCCAGCAGCTTCGGGTACGGTCCCTACGAGCAGTACTTC.

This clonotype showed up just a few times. As DNA, the CDR3 is TGTGCCAGCAGCGCCGTAGCGGGGAGCCAAGAGACCCAGTACTTC. This encodes CASSAVAGSQETQYF. The V and J genes are TRBV7-9 and TRBJ2-5; TRBD2 agrees at 8 bases. Germline CDR1 and CDR2: SEHNR and FQNEAQ (reference sequence). The CDR3 consists of 15 residues. V lost 5 bases to trimming and J lost 1 base; unmatched junction nucleotides: 6. The full variable domain, in which reference TRBV7-9 and TRBJ2-5 provide the parts outside the CDR3, is DTGVSQNPRHKITKRGQNVTFRCDPISEHNRLYWYRQTLGQGPEFLTYFQNEAQLEKSRLLSDRFSAERPKGSFSTLEIQRTEQGDSAMYLCASSAVAGSQETQYFGPGTRLLVL.

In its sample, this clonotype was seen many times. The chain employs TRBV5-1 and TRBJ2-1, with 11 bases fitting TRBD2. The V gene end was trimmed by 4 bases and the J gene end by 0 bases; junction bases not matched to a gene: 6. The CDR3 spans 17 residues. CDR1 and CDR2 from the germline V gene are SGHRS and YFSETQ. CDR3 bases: TGCGCCAGCAGCACCGGGACTAGCGGCAGCTCCTACAATGAGCAGTTCTTC. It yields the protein CASSTGTSGSSYNEQFF.

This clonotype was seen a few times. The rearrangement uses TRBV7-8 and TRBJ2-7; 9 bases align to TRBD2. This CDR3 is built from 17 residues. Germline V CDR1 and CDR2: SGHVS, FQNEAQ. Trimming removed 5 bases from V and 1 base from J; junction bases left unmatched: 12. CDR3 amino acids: CASSPSPGLAGSYEQYF. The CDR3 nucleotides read TGTGCCAGCAGCCCCTCTCCCGGGCTAGCGGGGTCCTACGAGCAGTACTTC.

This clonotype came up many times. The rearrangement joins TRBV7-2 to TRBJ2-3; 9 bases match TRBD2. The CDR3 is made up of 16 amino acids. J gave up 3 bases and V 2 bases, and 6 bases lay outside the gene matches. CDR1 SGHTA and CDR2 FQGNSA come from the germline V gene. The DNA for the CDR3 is TGTGCCAGCAGCTTACGACTAGCGGCCTGGACAGATACGCAGTATTTT. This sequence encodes CASSLRLAAWTDTQYF.

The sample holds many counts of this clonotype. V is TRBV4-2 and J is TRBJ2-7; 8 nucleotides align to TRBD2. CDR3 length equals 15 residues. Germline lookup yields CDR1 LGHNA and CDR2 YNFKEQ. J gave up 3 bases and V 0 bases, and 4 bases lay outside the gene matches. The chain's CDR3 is CASSQERAGGYEQYF. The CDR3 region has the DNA TGTGCCAGCAGCCAAGAGAGGGCGGGAGGCTACGAGCAGTACTTC.

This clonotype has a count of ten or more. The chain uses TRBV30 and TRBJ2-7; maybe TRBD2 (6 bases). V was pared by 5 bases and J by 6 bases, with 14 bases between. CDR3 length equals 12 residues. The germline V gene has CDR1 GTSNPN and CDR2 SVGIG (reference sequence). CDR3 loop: CAWGARGSEQYF. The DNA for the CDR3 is TGTGCCTGGGGCGCTCGGGGGTCCGAGCAGTACTTC.